This record looks at one T cell receptor (beta chain) sequence and its context. Germline CDR1 and CDR2: GTSNPN and SVGIG (reference sequence). The CDR3 contains 13 residues. With V trimmed by 2 bases and J by 8 bases, 5 bases remained unmatched. The repertoire was sequenced with immunoSEQ multiplex PCR; TCRdb's copy has only in-frame clones and lacks some. Among approximately 220,000 clones listed, around 87% were seen once. This entry belongs to a study of blood T cell repertoires in COVID-19. The chain has TRBV30 and TRBJ1-4; 7 bases line up with TRBD1. Sequencing was performed on peripheral blood. The sequence was collected from a man in his fifties or sixties with acute or convalescent COVID-19. The chain's CDR3 is CAWSRQGGEKLFF. The CDR3 bases are TGTGCCTGGAGTCGACAGGGTGGAGAAAAACTGTTTTTT.